The clone carrying this T cell receptor (beta chain) occurred many times. Its cognate antigen is unknown. The read comes to an end 3 residues before the CDR3 does, leaving the germline J gene to fill in the end. The record originates from a study of T cell clonality in common variable immunodeficiency. CDR3 length equals 16 residues. V dropped 3 bases and J dropped 5; count of bases not matched to a gene: 9. Looked up from germline, CDR1 is SGHNT and CDR2 is YYREEE (reference sequence). Sequenced by immunoSEQ multiplex PCR; TCRdb stores in-frame clones only, minus some. This table holds 60,000 to 75,000 clones with no singletons; the top ten claim roughly 1.7%. Study-level results: What drives increased CVID clonality needs T cell subpopulation sequencing.

The chain uses TRBV5-4 and TRBJ2-1; TRBD2 matches 9 bases. The sequencing sample was made of peripheral blood mononuclear cells. The clonotype was recovered from a person aged 18 to 75 in good health. This CDR3 reads CASSSWQTSGNNEQFF. Partial CDR3 DNA: TGTGCCAGCAGCTCGTGGCAGACTAGCGGAAACAATGAG.